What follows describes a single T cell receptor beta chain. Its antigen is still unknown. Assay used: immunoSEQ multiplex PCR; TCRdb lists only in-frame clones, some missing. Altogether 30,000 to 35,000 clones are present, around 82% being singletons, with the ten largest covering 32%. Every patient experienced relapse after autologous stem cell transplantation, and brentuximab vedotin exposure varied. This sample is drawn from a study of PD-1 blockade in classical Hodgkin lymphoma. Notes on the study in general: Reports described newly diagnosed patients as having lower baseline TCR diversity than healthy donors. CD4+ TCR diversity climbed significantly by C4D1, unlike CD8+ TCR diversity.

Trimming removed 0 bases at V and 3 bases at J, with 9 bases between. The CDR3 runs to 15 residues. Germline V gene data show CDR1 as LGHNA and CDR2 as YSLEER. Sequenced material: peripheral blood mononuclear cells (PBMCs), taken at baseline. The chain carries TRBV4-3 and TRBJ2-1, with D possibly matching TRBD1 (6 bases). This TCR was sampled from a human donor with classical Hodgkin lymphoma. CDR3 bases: TGCGCCAGCAGCCAAGATAGGACAGTCTACAATGAGCAGTTCTTC. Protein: CASSQDRTVYNEQFF.